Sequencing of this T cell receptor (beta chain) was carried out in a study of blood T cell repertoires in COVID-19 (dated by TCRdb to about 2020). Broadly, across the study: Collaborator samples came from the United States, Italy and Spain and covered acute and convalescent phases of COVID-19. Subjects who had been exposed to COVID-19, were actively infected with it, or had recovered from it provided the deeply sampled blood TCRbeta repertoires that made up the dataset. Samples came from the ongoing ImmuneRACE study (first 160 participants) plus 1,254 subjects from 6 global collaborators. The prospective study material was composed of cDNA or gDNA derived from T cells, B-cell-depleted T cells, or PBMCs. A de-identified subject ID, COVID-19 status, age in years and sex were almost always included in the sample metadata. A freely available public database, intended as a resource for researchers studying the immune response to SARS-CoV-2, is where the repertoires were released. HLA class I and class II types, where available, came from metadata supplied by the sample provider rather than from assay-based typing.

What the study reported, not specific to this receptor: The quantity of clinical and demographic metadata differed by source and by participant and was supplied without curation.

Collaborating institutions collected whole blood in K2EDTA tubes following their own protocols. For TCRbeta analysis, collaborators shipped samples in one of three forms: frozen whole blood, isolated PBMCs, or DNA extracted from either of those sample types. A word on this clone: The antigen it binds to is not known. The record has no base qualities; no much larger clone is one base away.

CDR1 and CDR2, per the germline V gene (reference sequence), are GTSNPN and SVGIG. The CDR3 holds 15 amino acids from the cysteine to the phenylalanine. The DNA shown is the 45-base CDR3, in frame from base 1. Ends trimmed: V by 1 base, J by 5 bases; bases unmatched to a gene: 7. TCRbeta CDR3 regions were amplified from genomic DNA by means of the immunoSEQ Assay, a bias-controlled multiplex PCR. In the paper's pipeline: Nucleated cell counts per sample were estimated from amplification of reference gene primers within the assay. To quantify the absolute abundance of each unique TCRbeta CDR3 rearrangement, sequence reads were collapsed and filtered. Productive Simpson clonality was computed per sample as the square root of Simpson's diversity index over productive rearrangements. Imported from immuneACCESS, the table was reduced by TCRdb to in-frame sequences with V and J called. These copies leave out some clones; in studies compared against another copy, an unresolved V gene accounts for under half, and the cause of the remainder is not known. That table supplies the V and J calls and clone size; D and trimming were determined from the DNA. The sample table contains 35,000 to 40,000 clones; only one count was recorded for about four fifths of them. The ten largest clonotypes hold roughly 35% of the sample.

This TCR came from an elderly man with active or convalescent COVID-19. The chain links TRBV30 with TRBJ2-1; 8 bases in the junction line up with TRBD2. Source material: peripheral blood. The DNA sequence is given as TGTGCCTGGAGTGCCCGGGGGGGGCAGGACAATGAGCAGTTCTTC. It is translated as CAWSARGGQDNEQFF.